This TCR beta chain appears in the sequencing data of a study of identical twins' blood T cells. This CDR3 is built from 13 residues. Trimming removed 2 bases at V and 5 bases at J, with 9 bases between. Germline V CDR1 and CDR2: MNHEY, SMNVEV (reference sequence). MiXCR was run by TCRdb on the 5' RACE reads, yielding one entry per CDR3 protein. The sample carries a few hundred thousand distinct CDR3 sequences, roughly 31% recorded once. The sequence was obtained from a woman between 18 and 50 years old in good health. Sequencing input: PBMCs. The chain employs TRBV27 and TRBJ1-2; no clear D gene. The chain's CDR3 is CASSLTWGYGYTF. DNA of the CDR3: TGTGCCAGCAGTTTAACGTGGGGATATGGCTACACCTTC.